This T cell receptor beta chain is from a study of cytomegalovirus exposure and HLA in healthy donors (dated by TCRdb to about 2017). With regard to the full study: In an earlier analysis of 587 of the donors, around 290 Gb of sequence data and 120 million or so unique TCR beta sequences from approximately 180 million T cells were reported. Every repertoire in the discovery cohort had been generated on one and the same sequencing platform. A later analysis re-examined previously published TCR beta repertoires from around 670 donors and added high-resolution HLA genotyping to investigate patterns of TCR occurrence. Alongside the repertoire data, information on donor age, sex, ethnicity and CMV serostatus was compiled. Among roughly 400 genotyped donors of the cohort, an average of around 220,000 unique TCR beta nucleotide sequences was sequenced per donor, of which roughly 17% were non-productive. Both class I and class II loci were covered by HLA typing, at four-digit resolution. The study profiled the T cell repertoires of hundreds of subjects by immunosequencing and related them to cytomegalovirus serostatus. The aim of the study was to test whether cataloging public T cell receptors could identify signatures of past pathogen exposure. Typing coverage differed by locus: A, B, C, DRB1 and DQB1 were typed in about 620-640 donors, DQA1 in 522, DPA1 in 600 to 610, and DPB1 in just under 490. An earlier analysis of fewer than 750 of the donors used high-throughput TCR beta sequencing to judge whether each TCR beta V gene segment behaved as functional or pseudogenic. The study combined high-throughput TCR immunosequencing, statistical association of individual TCRs with disease status, and machine learning to predict cytomegalovirus infection status. Of the roughly 400 genotyped donors, 65% to 90% fell in the genetic ancestry cluster associated with self-reported Caucasian donors. A later genetic analysis took genome-wide SNP genotypes for 398 of the 666 donors and used that subset as a discovery cohort. In the later analysis, no new phenotypic data were used to find candidate immune exposures; instead, reliance was placed on TCR beta sequences and their occurrence across donors. Besides the first cohort of more than 650 subjects, a separate validation cohort made up of some 110 different subjects was used. Roughly five DR-DQ haplotypes were treated as single units for association and clustering because of strong linkage in the cohort. Roughly 300 gigabases of sequencing data and some 85 million unique TCR sequences were included in an early release covering about 700 HLA-typed donors.

General findings and caveats noted by the study authors: Cytomegalovirus status was reported to be diagnosed by the classifier with high specificity and sensitivity in both the original and validation cohorts. A further reported finding was that TCR beta sequences accurately predicted the HLA-A and HLA-B alleles for most subjects in the first cohort. At a false discovery rate of 0.05, a later analysis linked about 16,000 TCR beta sequences to specific HLA alleles. The 87-base-pair reads could not distinguish some IMGT-functional V segments, including TRBV6-2 and TRBV6-3, so those segments were excluded. In an earlier analysis of about 600 of the donors, most TCR beta V segments appeared in productive rearrangements about 90% or about 30% of the time, broadly matching IMGT annotations. Immune exposure information for the cohort was limited to CMV serostatus. Compared with equally common non-associated chains, HLA-associated TCR beta chains in a later analysis were more clonally expanded and had lower generation probabilities. A later genetic analysis reported fewer N-insertions in productive TCRs among donors in an Asian-associated ancestry cluster than the roughly 650-donor mean. Several of the top co-occurrence clusters appeared to be linked to parvovirus B19, influenza, CMV and Epstein-Barr virus, according to a later analysis. Only TCR beta chains were sequenced in this cohort, and the absence of alpha or paired-chain data limited detectable features. A total of 164 TCR beta chains were listed by the study as associated with cytomegalovirus. Roughly 17 rarely observed V segments, including chromosome 9 orphons, were excluded from the earlier analysis of several hundred of the donors because counts were too low. Presence/absence analyses assumed roughly uniform sequencing depth across donors, an assumption that may not hold. Most TCR sequences were observed very rarely across donors, whereas some public TCRs were present in many individuals. It was suggested by the authors that the approach could potentially be generalized to other disease states and immunological phenotypes. A few of the identified cytomegalovirus-associated TCR beta chains were confirmed in vitro to be specific for cytomegalovirus antigens. Because HLA typing was unavailable for some donors at each locus, only the typed subset was used in association tests. According to a later analysis, most CMV-associated TCR beta chains appeared to be HLA-restricted, and the HLA associations seemed to be driven largely by CMV exposure. Strong co-occurrence of HLA alleles, especially DR and DQ, made assigning TCR associations to individual alleles difficult. In a later analysis, the rate of TCR association differed among HLA loci, with DRB1 alleles having the most associated TCRs and HLA-C alleles having the fewest. The sequencing pipeline was judged likely to have produced a cluster of highly shared sequence variants as a technical artifact. V-gene and J-gene trimming of TCR beta chains was associated with a missense DCLRE1C variant in a later genetic analysis, and the association was replicated in an independent cohort. Linkage disequilibrium might explain the correlated functional status among segregating V segments, but an unknown experimental factor could not be excluded.

Spanning cysteine to phenylalanine, the CDR3 consists of 16 amino acids. This entry keeps only the CDR3 DNA: 48 bases, framed from base 1. Unmatched junction bases come to 6, with V trimmed by 2 bases and J by 4 bases. Based on the germline V gene, the CDR1 and CDR2 sequences are SGHDT and YYEEEE. The cohort comprised some 680 healthy bone marrow donors. Cohort members were all nominally healthy when sampled, although unrecorded immune exposures were likely present. The donor tested CMV seropositive and was one of the 289 seropositive cohort members. A peripheral blood sample was collected from each donor, and TCR beta sequencing was performed on peripheral blood mononuclear cells. The Qiagen DNeasy Blood Extraction Kit was used to extract genomic DNA from the blood cell samples. Concerning this clone itself: It lacks a known antigen. Base qualities were left out, and no much larger clone turns up one base away.

The receptor library was made with the immunoSEQ multiplex PCR assay. For the multiplex PCR, a mixture combining 60 forward primers for TCR Vbeta segments and 13 reverse primers for TCR Jbeta segments was used. A multiplex PCR assay on genomic DNA amplified the CDR3 region of rearranged TCR beta genes. The Illumina HiSeq System was used to sequence the amplified TCR beta libraries as 87-base-pair reads. From the authors' description of their analysis: A later analysis counted 65 million to 90 million unique TCR beta chains across the 666 repertoires, and around 12 million of these chains were shared by at least two donors. To remove PCR and sequencing errors, raw reads were error-corrected and collapsed into unique sequences using a nearest-neighbor algorithm that merged closely related sequences. CDR3 sequences were aligned to IMGT reference sequences to assign V, D and J gene segments. For a sequence to be retained, a match of at least six nucleotides was required to both a V gene segment and a J gene segment. A rearrangement counted as productive if the CDR3 had no stop codons and remained in frame with V and J, and every other rearrangement counted as non-productive. Following IMGT convention, CDR3 was defined as the stretch from the second conserved V-encoded cysteine to the conserved J-encoded phenylalanine. Sequences without an unambiguous match to a single V gene segment were excluded from the earlier analysis of almost 600 of the donors. An earlier analysis of a few hundred of the donors called V segments functional above 56.7% productive rearrangements and segregating when the between-donor standard deviation exceeded 5%. To diagnose cytomegalovirus status from the catalog of TCR beta chain sequences, a statistical classification framework was built. V and J gene assignment, in a later analysis, came from comparing TCR nucleotide sequences with IMGT/GENE-DB human TR gene sequences. The TCRdist pipeline was used in a later analysis to assign CDR3 sequences and most-parsimonious VDJ recombination scenarios. In a later analysis, each TCR beta chain was defined by its CDR3 amino acid sequence together with its V-gene family, and reads lacking a unique V-gene family were excluded. In a later analysis, nearly 600 highly shared, low-generation-probability nucleotide sequences were removed to address suspected cross-contamination and a sequencing artifact. In a later analysis, a clonal expansion index for each public chain was calculated from normalized within-repertoire ranks of inferred template counts. Generation probabilities in a later analysis came from a VDJ recombination model fitted to out-of-frame rearrangements, and those results were checked against IGoR. A later analysis scored TCR-TCR, TCR-HLA and TCR-CMV co-occurrence with hypergeometric tests, applying a repertoire-size bias correction to TCR pairs. False discovery rates were estimated in a later analysis by permuting HLA or CMV assignments 20 times. In a later analysis, co-occurring TCRs were grouped with DBSCAN, and TCRdist sequence similarity was added when clustering was performed within HLA-allele-positive subsets. For co-occurrence clustering, repertoires with fewer than 30,000 or more than 120,000 public chains were excluded, along with roughly 5 repertoires with anomalous nucleotide sharing. What TCRdb holds here is the immuneACCESS table cut down to in-frame rearrangements. Part of the clones is not present; checked against another copy, under half of the missing clones reflect an unresolved V gene, and the others are unexplained. The DNA was the basis for D and trimming; V, J and clone size are from that table. This sample gives about 110,000 clones in total; 74% of them show up just once. The ten largest clones take up roughly 2.7% of the sample.

The sample consisted of PBMCs. The TCR comes from a man aged 45 to 65 in good health and CMV-seropositive. The chain employs TRBV5-6 and TRBJ2-1; 10 bases in between match TRBD1. At the DNA level, the sequence is TGTGCCAGCAGCTTAGGACAGGGGGTTATTTACAATGAGCAGTTCTTC. The translation is CASSLGQGVIYNEQFF.